This T cell receptor (beta chain) derives from a study of blood T cell repertoires in COVID-19. Study-level information: Whether acute or convalescent, the COVID-19 samples came from the United States, Italy and Spain. Nucleic acid was either cDNA or gDNA, and it came from T cells, B-cell-depleted T cells, or PBMCs.

Per the original data handling: Using reference gene primer amplification, nucleated cell counts were estimated. Method: immunoSEQ multiplex PCR; TCRdb's copy keeps in-frame clones and lacks some. Clonal size and the V and J genes are those of that table, whereas D and trimming came from the DNA. The sample comprises about 77,000 clones, roughly 78% of which are singletons, and under 5.5% rests with the top ten. Germline-derived CDR1 and CDR2 are LGHDT and YNNKEL (reference sequence). CDR3 length: 15 amino acids. The V end lost 1 base, the J end lost 12 bases, and 16 bases lay between the germline ends. In its sample, this clone was seen a few times.

This chain uses TRBV3-1 (or the pseudogene TRBV3-2) with TRBJ1-6, with D possibly TRBD1 on 6 matching bases. The sequence came from a woman between 70 and 85 years old with acute or convalescent COVID-19. The sequencing input was peripheral blood. The CDR3 spells CASSQGGATGKPLHF. The CDR3 nucleotides are TGTGCCAGCAGCCAAGGTGGGGCCACAGGGAAACCCCTCCACTTT.